Here is one T cell receptor beta chain with its context. The junction differs from germline at one of its ends, possibly a read error. This sample was included in a study of tumor and adjacent non-tumor tissue in lung cancer. The library came from three nested PCR rounds adapted from ARM-PCR protocols. MiXCR was run by TCRdb on the multiplex PCR reads, yielding one entry per CDR3 protein. The sample gives about 200,000 distinct CDR3 sequences, about 76% of which show up once; under 30% is in the top ten. There are 17 residues in the CDR3. Germline-derived CDR1 and CDR2 are MNHEY and SVGAGI. The template was RNA from unsorted bulk tissue.

The clonotype comes from a man between 60 and 70 years old with non-small cell lung cancer. The sequenced sample consisted of lung tumor tissue. The chain uses TRBV6-5 and TRBJ2-1; possible D gene TRBD1, 5 bases. This CDR3 is CASSYSYRSSSYNEQSF. The DNA for the CDR3 is TGTGCCAGCAGTTACTCGTACAGGTCGAGCTCCTACAATGAGCAGTCCTTC.